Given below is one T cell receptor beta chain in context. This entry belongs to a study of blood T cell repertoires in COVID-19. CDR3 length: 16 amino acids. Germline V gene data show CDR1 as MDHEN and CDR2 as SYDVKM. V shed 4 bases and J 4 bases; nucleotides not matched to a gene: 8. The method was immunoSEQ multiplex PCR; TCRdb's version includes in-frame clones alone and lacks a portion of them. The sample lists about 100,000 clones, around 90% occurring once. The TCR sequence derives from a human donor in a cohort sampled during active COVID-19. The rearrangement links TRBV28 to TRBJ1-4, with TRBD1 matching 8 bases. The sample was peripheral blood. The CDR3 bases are TGTGCCAGCAGTTCCCGGACAGGGCGAGATAATGAAAAACTGTTTTTT. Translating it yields CASSSRTGRDNEKLFF.